This TCR beta chain was captured by sequencing in a study of T cells in Graves' hyperthyroidism and ophthalmopathy. Germline V gene lookup returns CDR1 KGHDR and CDR2 SFDVKD. The CDR3 is made up of 12 amino acids. J was trimmed by 5 bases and V by 12 bases; bases with no gene match: 6. It was RNA transcripts that yielded the amplified TCR beta CDR3 regions. Carried out on the TCR CDR3, a first-round RT-PCR used the HTBI primer set. One entry per CDR3 protein results from TCRdb running MiXCR on the multiplex PCR reads. This table holds 33,000 or so distinct CDR3 sequences, 49% found once. This chain joins TRBV24-1 and TRBJ2-7, with TRBD2 identical over 10 bases. This sequence originates from a woman aged 50 to 65 with Graves' hyperthyroidism that later progressed to Graves' ophthalmopathy. Specimen: blood. CDR3 residues: CAGSSGSDEQYF. As DNA, the CDR3 is TGTGCCGGCTCTAGCGGGAGCGACGAGCAGTACTTC.